This T cell receptor beta chain was sequenced during a study of cytomegalovirus exposure and HLA in healthy donors. Germline assignment: CDR1 SGHRS and CDR2 YFSETQ. V shed 4 bases and J shed 8 bases, with 15 bases lying between them. The CDR3 is 13 residues long. Study-level results: In an earlier analysis, productive rearrangement rates for most beta V segments clustered near 87% or 30%. Later analysis demonstrated an association between a missense DCLRE1C variant and TCR beta V- and J-gene trimming. Within the data, a cluster of highly shared sequence variants was likely a sequencing artifact. Sequencing depth roughly uniform across donors was assumed in presence/absence analyses.

It was with 60 Vbeta and 13 Jbeta primers that the PCR ran. TCRdb's table, derived via immunoSEQ multiplex PCR, lists solely in-frame clones and lacks some. This table holds approximately 130,000 clones, roughly 78% found once. As for this clone: The antigen is not known.

The receptor comes from a man over 45 in good health and CMV-seropositive. The specimen sequenced was PBMCs. This chain joins TRBV5-1 and TRBJ1-2, with TRBD1 as a possible D gene (5 bases). Here the CDR3 reads CASSRGTVKGYTF. The DNA for the CDR3 is TGCGCCAGCAGCCGTGGGACTGTTAAAGGCTACACCTTC. The variable domain in full, with the rest retrieved from reference TRBV5-1 and TRBJ1-2, is KAGVTQTPRYLIKTRGQQVTLSCSPISGHRSVSWYQQTPGQGLQFLFEYFSETQRNKGNFPGRFSGRQFSNSRSEMNVSTLELGDSALYLCASSRGTVKGYTFGSGTRLTVV.